This T cell receptor (beta chain) appears in the sequencing data of a study of blood T cell repertoires in COVID-19. Whole-study context: Acute-phase and convalescent COVID-19 samples originated in the United States, Italy and Spain.

Clones were sequenced by immunoSEQ multiplex PCR, and TCRdb holds only the in-frame ones, with some missing. The table lists about 54,000 clones, over 80% of them singletons, with less than 4% in the top ten. This clone showed up just a few times. Germline CDR1 is SGHDT and CDR2 is YYEEEE. V shed 0 bases and J 7 bases; nucleotides not matched to a gene: 1. The CDR3 is 12 residues long. The sequence came from a human donor in a cohort sampled during active COVID-19. The material sequenced was peripheral blood. The chain links TRBV5-6 to TRBJ2-7; TRBD2 matches 7 bases. The CDR3 spells CASSLAGGEQYF. In nucleotides, the CDR3 is TGTGCCAGCAGCTTGGCGGGGGGAGAGCAGTACTTC. Supplemented by reference TRBV5-6 and TRBJ2-7, the full variable domain reads DAGVTQSPTHLIKTRGQQVTLRCSPKSGHDTVSWYQQALGQGPQFIFQYYEEEERQRGNFPDRFSGHQFPNYSSELNVNALLLGDSALYLCASSLAGGEQYFGPGTRLTVT.